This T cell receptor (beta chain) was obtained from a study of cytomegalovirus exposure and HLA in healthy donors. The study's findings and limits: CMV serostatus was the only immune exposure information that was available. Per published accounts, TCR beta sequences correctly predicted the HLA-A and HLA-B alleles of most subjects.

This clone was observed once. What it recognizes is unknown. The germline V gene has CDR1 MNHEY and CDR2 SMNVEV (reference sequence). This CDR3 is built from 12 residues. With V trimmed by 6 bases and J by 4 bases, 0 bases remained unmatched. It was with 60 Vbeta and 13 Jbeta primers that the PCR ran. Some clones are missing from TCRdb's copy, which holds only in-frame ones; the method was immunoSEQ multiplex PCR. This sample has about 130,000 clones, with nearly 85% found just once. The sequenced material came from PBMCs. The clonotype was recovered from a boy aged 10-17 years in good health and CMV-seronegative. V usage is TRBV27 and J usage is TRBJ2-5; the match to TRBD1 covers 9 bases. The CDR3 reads CASRGQGETQYF. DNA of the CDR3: TGTGCCAGCAGGGGACAGGGAGAGACCCAGTACTTC.